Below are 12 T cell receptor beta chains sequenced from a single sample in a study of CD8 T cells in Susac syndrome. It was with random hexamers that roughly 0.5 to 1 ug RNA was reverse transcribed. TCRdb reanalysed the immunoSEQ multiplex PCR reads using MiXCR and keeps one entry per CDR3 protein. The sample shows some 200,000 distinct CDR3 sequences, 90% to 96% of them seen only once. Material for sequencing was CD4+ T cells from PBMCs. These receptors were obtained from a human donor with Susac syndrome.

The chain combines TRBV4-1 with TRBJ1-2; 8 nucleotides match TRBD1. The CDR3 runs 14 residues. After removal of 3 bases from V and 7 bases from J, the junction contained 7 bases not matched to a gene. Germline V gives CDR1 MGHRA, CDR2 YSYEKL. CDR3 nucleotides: TGCGCCAGCAGCCAGATCCAGGGGGCCGCTGGCTACACCTTC. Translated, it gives CASSQIQGAAGYTF.

DNA of the CDR3: TGTGCCAGCAGGGGACAGGGGGGGAACTATGGCTACACCTTC. Residues: CASRGQGGNYGYTF. J is TRBJ1-2 and V is TRBV2; 11 nucleotides agree with TRBD1. V shed 6 bases and J 2 bases; nucleotides not matched to a gene: 2. Germline-derived CDR1 and CDR2 are SNHLY and FYNNEI. The CDR3 loop spans 14 amino acids.

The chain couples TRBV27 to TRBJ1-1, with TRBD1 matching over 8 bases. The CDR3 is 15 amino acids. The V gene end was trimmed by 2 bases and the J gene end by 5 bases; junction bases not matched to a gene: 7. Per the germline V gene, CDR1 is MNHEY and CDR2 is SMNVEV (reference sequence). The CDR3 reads CASSLQGAVVTEAFF. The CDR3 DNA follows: TGTGCCAGCAGTTTACAGGGGGCTGTCGTGACTGAAGCTTTCTTT.

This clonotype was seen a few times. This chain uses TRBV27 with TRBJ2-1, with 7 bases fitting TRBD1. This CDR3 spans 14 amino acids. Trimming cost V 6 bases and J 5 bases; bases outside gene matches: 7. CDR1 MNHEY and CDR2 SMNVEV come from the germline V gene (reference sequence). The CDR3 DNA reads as TGTGCCAGCAGGCAAACAGGGGCCCACAATGAGCAGTTCTTC. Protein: CASRQTGAHNEQFF.

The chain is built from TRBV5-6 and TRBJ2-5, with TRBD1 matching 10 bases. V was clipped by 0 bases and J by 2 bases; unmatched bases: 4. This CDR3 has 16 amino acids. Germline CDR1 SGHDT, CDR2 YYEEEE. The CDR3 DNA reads TGTGCCAGCAGCTTGGGCTGGACAGGGGGGCAAGAGACCCAGTACTTC. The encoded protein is CASSLGWTGGQETQYF.

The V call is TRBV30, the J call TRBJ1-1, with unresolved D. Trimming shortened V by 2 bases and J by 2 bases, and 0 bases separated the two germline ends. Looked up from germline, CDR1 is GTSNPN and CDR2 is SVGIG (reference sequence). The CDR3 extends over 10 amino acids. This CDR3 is CAWSNTEAFF. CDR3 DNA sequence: TGTGCCTGGAGTAACACTGAAGCTTTCTTT.

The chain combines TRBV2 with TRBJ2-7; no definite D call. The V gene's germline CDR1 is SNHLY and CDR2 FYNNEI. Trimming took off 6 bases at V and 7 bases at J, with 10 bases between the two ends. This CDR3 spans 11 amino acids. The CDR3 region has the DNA TGTGCCAGCAGCCTTACCTCGGAGCAGTACTTC. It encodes CASSLTSEQYF.

CDR3 sequence: CSALGQSSYEQYF. In DNA, the CDR3 is TGCAGTGCACTGGGGCAGAGCTCCTACGAGCAGTACTTC. The V and J genes are TRBV20-1 and TRBJ2-7, with D perhaps TRBD1 (5 bases). The V and J ends lost 6 bases and 0 bases respectively, with 12 bases between them. The germline gives CDR1 DFQATT, CDR2 SNEGSKA (reference sequence). This CDR3 spans 13 amino acids.

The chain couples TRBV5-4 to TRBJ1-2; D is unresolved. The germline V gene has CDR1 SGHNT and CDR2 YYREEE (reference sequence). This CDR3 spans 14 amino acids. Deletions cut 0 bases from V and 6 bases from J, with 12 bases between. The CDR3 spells CASSLAGKTNGYTF. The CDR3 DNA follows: TGTGCCAGCAGCTTGGCTGGGAAGACAAATGGCTACACCTTC.

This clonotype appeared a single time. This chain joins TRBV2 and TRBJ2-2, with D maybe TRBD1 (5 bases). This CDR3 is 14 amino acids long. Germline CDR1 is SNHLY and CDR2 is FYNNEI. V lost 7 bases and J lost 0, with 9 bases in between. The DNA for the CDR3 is TGTGCCAGCACCCAGACAGCGAACACCGGGGAGCTGTTTTTT. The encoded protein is CASTQTANTGELFF.

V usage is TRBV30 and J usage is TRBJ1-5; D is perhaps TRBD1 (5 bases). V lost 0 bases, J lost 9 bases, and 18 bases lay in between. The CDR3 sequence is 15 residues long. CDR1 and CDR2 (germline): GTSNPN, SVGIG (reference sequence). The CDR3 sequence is CAWSVGRDVRWPQHF. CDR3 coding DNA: TGTGCCTGGAGTGTAGGGCGGGACGTAAGGTGGCCCCAGCATTTT.

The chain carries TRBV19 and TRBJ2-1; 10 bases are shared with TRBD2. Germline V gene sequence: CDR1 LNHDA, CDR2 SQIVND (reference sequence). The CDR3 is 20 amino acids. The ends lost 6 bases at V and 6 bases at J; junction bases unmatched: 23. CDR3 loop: CASSKRIWEGGTSAVNEQFF. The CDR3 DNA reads TGTGCCAGTAGCAAACGCATATGGGAAGGAGGGACTAGCGCCGTCAATGAGCAGTTCTTC.